The entry below describes one TCR beta chain. This entry is derived from a study of T-cell reconstitution after alpha-beta-depleted transplantation in children. Unique molecular identifiers were used in preparing the TCRbeta library. TCRdb ran MiXCR on the PCR reads and lists one entry per CDR3 protein. The sample has about 98,000 distinct CDR3 sequences; 20% to 25% are singletons. V was shortened by 0 bases and J by 5 bases, with 15 bases between the two germline ends. Per germline, CDR1 SGHRS and CDR2 YFSETQ. The CDR3 consists of 15 residues. The sequenced sample was PBMCs, obtained before TCRalphabeta/CD19-depleted stem cell transplant. This sequence was found in a boy between 2 and 10 years old with acute lymphoblastic leukemia, due to receive a stem cell transplant. This sequence joins TRBV5-1 and TRBJ2-7; possibly TRBD1 for D (6 bases). The CDR3 here is CASSLEGRGIHEQYF. The CDR3 bases are TGCGCCAGCAGCTTGGAGGGCAGGGGTATCCACGAGCAGTACTTC. Drawing the rest from reference TRBV5-1 and TRBJ2-7, the complete variable domain is KAGVTQTPRYLIKTRGQQVTLSCSPISGHRSVSWYQQTPGQGLQFLFEYFSETQRNKGNFPGRFSGRQFSNSRSEMNVSTLELGDSALYLCASSLEGRGIHEQYFGPGTRLTVT.